The clone carrying this T cell receptor (beta chain) has ten or more counts. The antigen is not known. This entry comes from a study of molecular identifiers for immune sequencing clone quantification. Naive CD8 T cell sorting was performed on the CD8+CD4-CCR7+CD45RA+ phenotype. Methods described previously, with TCR primers listed, were used for bulk TCR libraries. TCRdb re-derived calls from the PCR reads in MiXCR, one entry per CDR3 protein. The sample gives roughly 630,000 distinct CDR3 sequences, roughly 27% of which show up once; approximately 0.75% is in the top ten. V shed 3 bases and J shed 0 bases, with 5 bases lying between them. The CDR3 is 13 residues long. Germline CDR1 and CDR2: MRHNA and SNTAGT. Study-level results: Clones that had above 20 RNA copies took up over 99% of effector molecules but under 1% in naive cells. Highly expanded clone sizes could be underestimated through barcode sharing by identical TCR molecules.

Sequenced sample: naive CD8+ T cells from blood, with Jurkat cell RNA spiked in. Subset of the sample: FACS-sorted CD8+CD4-CCR7+CD45RA+ naive T cells. This sequence joins TRBV6-4 and TRBJ1-1; D is undetermined. The sequence was collected from a human donor in good health. Some libraries in this study had Jurkat cell RNA spiked in. The CDR3 region is CASSEDLNTEAFF. The DNA for the CDR3 is TGTGCCAGCAGTGAGGATTTGAACACTGAAGCTTTCTTT.